This T cell receptor beta chain was captured in a study of OX40 agonist ivuxolimab in advanced cancers. Across the study: Dose-escalation patients suffered from hepatocellular carcinoma, melanoma, renal cell or head and neck cancer. Study-wide results and caveats: The study found that CD8+ T cells averaged more expanded clones than CD4+.

The CDR3 is 14 residues long. Germline CDR1 MNHEY, CDR2 SMNVEV (reference sequence). The V and J ends lost 5 bases and 5 bases respectively, with 13 bases between them. Sequenced by immunoSEQ multiplex PCR; TCRdb stores in-frame clones only, minus some. This table holds 30,000 to 35,000 clones, 90% found once. This clone was detected a few times. Its specificity is not known. The origin of this receptor is an adult with an advanced solid tumor such as melanoma, head and neck, liver or kidney cancer. The V and J genes are TRBV27 and TRBJ1-5, with D possibly being TRBD1 (5 bases). Source: CD4+ or CD8+ T cells sorted from blood, taken in a trial of the OX40 agonist ivuxolimab. The CDR3 nucleotides read TGTGCCAGCAGTCAGGCCGGGGCCCATCAGCCCCAGCATTTT. Encoded protein: CASSQAGAHQPQHF.